The 10 T cell receptor beta chains below all came from one sample that was sequenced in a study of T cell responses to AZD1222 COVID-19 vaccine. Measured with immunoSEQ multiplex PCR; TCRdb has only the in-frame clones, and not every one. The profile shows over 150,000 clones, just over 90% of them singletons. This material consisted of peripheral blood, taken on day 0 of MenACWY control vaccination. Receptors were obtained from an adult in good health.

This CDR3 reads CASSSGGSQYF. CDR3 DNA: TGTGCCAGCAGCTCCGGGGGGTCCCAGTACTTC. The chain uses TRBV7-3 and TRBJ2-5; TRBD2 aligns across 7 bases. The CDR3 totals 11 residues. Unmatched junction bases numbered 2, after V lost 4 bases and J lost 9 bases. Germline CDR1 SGHTA, CDR2 FQGTGA. The whole variable domain, filled in from reference TRBV7-3 and TRBJ2-5, reads GAGVSQTPSNKVTEKGKYVELRCDPISGHTALYWYRQSLGQGPEFLIYFQGTGAADDSGLPNDRFFAVRPEGSVSTLKIQRTERGDSAVYLCASSSGGSQYFGPGTRLLVL.

The chain has TRBV28 and TRBJ2-5, with 10 bases that match TRBD2. V lost 3 bases, J lost 5 bases, and 9 bases stayed unmatched. The CDR3 has 16 amino acids. Germline CDR1 MDHEN, CDR2 SYDVKM. The DNA for the CDR3 is TGTGCCAGCAGTTTTTTCGCTAGCGGGAGTGAGGAGACCCAGTACTTC. It yields the protein CASSFFASGSEETQYF.

This rearrangement joins TRBV30 to TRBJ1-1; 7 bases agree with TRBD1. Germline lookup yields CDR1 GTSNPN and CDR2 SVGIG (reference sequence). The CDR3 has 11 residues. CDR3 bases: TGTCAGGGGGAGATGAACACTGAAGCTTTCTTT. This gives the protein CQGEMNTEAFF.

This chain links TRBV19 with TRBJ2-7; D not resolved. This CDR3 comprises 13 residues. The germline gives CDR1 LNHDA, CDR2 SQIVND (reference sequence). Trimming removed 4 bases at V and 3 bases at J, with 10 bases between. CDR3 in DNA: TGTGCCAGTAGTACCCTAGAATTCTACGAGCAGTACTTC. This encodes CASSTLEFYEQYF.

The chain is built from TRBV27 and TRBJ2-7; 8 positions match TRBD2. Unmatched junction bases numbered 5, after V lost 3 bases and J lost 4 bases. The CDR3 is 14 amino acids. Germline V gene lookup returns CDR1 MNHEY and CDR2 SMNVEV (reference sequence). CDR3 nucleotides: TGTGCCAGCAGTTTCACGGGGGGGAGGTACGAGCAGTACTTC. As protein: CASSFTGGRYEQYF.

The chain links TRBV18 to TRBJ2-7; D is undetermined. The CDR3 spans 11 residues. V lost 1 base to trimming and J lost 4 bases, with 2 bases between them. The germline gives CDR1 KGHSH, CDR2 LQKENI. CDR3 sequence reads: CASSPQYEQYF. The CDR3 DNA reads TGTGCCAGCTCACCACAGTACGAGCAGTACTTC.

The rearrangement joins TRBV7-3 to TRBJ2-1; the match to TRBD1 covers 10 bases. The CDR3 consists of 16 residues. Germline-derived CDR1 and CDR2 are SGHTA and FQGTGA. V was pared by 0 bases and J by 7 bases, with 6 bases of the junction left unmatched. CDR3 DNA: TGTGCCAGCAGCTTAACCGGACAGGGGGTAAGGAATGAGCAGTTCTTC. It codes for CASSLTGQGVRNEQFF.

This chain links TRBV7-2 with TRBJ2-3; perhaps TRBD1 as D (5 bases). The CDR3 has 15 residues. Germline V CDR1 and CDR2: SGHTA, FQGNSA. V lost 2 bases and J lost 3, with 12 bases in between. Written as DNA, the CDR3 is TGTGCCAGCAGCTTATTAAGGGGCGCGACAGATACGCAGTATTTT. Amino acid sequence: CASSLLRGATDTQYF. Combining the CDR3 with reference TRBV7-2 and TRBJ2-3 gives the whole variable domain GAGVSQSPSNKVTEKGKDVELRCDPISGHTALYWYRQSLGQGLEFLIYFQGNSAPDKSGLPSDRFSAERTGGSVSTLTIQRTQQEDSAVYLCASSLLRGATDTQYFGPGTRLTVL.

The V call is TRBV6-1, the J call TRBJ2-3; D is undetermined. CDR1 is MNHNS, CDR2 SASEGT, per germline. The V and J ends lost 1 base and 5 bases respectively, with 13 bases between them. CDR3 size: 15 residues. In DNA, the CDR3 is TGTGCCAGCAGTGAAGTGGTTCGACAAGGAGATACGCAGTATTTT. Translated: CASSEVVRQGDTQYF.

This rearrangement joins TRBV19 to TRBJ1-3, with no clear D. V was pared by 3 bases and J by 0 bases, with 6 bases between. CDR1 and CDR2 from the germline V gene are LNHDA and SQIVND (reference sequence). The CDR3 loop spans 14 amino acids. The CDR3 spells CASSIRSSGNTIYF. CDR3 nucleotide sequence: TGTGCCAGTAGTATTCGGTCCTCTGGAAACACCATATATTTT.